This T cell receptor (beta chain) emerged from a study of vaccination effects on CD4 cells after COVID-19. Looking at the study overall: A few convalescent patients gave samples early and late after vaccination. Samples collected post-vaccine were obtained a median of 72 days after the second dose.

V was clipped by 4 bases and J by 3 bases; unmatched bases: 6. Germline CDR1 is SNHLY and CDR2 is FYNNEI. The CDR3 is 15 residues long. Measured with immunoSEQ multiplex PCR; TCRdb has only the in-frame clones, and not every one. The sample contains more than 15,000 clones, around three quarters of which appear only once. The study's findings and limits: Marked contraction was observed in infection-induced and vaccine-induced clones late after vaccination.

Ahead of sequencing, the ViraFEST assay grew antigen-specific CD4+ T cells using viral peptide pools. An approximately nine-day culture period preceded the isolation of CD4+ T cells. A positive SARS-CoV-2 PCR test fell between March and December 2020. Of the BNT162b2 and mRNA-1273 vaccines, participants received two doses of one or the other. As regards this clone: The antigen remains undetermined.

The source of this sequence is a human donor who had a prior SARS-CoV-2 infection. The genes are TRBV2 and TRBJ1-5; the match to TRBD1 covers 7 bases. Sequences were derived from CD4+ T cells from PBMCs cultured with SARS-CoV-2 spike peptides, sampled after COVID-19 vaccination. The CDR3 nucleotides are TGTGCCAGCAGTGGACAGGGAGGGACCAATCAGCCCCAGCATTTT. Amino acid sequence: CASSGQGGTNQPQHF.